These T cell receptor beta chains were read from a single sample in a study of blood T cell repertoires in COVID-19. Repertoires were generated with immunoSEQ multiplex PCR, while TCRdb's copy carries only in-frame clones and drops some. Here the sample spans approximately 17,000 clones, around 88% being singletons. Material: PBMCs or T cells enriched from blood (not recorded which). The source of these receptors is a woman under 40 who had recovered from COVID-19. CDR3s include the opening cysteine and the closing phenylalanine or tryptophan. A D gene is named only where the DNA matches it firmly. A clone size is listed for some rows: how often the clone was seen (once, few, many), or a class if it is expanded.

clone_size,j_call,v_call,cdr3_length,d_call,cdr3_nt,cdr3_aa
-,TRBJ1-5,TRBV5-6,14,TRBD1,TGTGCCAGCAGCTTGGGACAGGGTGATCAGCCCCAGCATTTT,CASSLGQGDQPQHF
-,TRBJ1-1,TRBV10-2,16,-,TGCGCCAGCAGTGAGACGGCCACAGGGCCGAACACTGAAGCTTTCTTT,CASSETATGPNTEAFF
once,TRBJ2-1,TRBV5-4,15,-,TGTGCCAGCAGCTTGGGAGGGGGCTCCTACAATGAGCAGTTCTTC,CASSLGGGSYNEQFF
-,TRBJ2-5,TRBV9,15,TRBD2,TGTGCCAGCAGCGGCGGACTAGCGGGGCAAGAGACCCAGTACTTC,CASSGGLAGQETQYF
-,TRBJ1-2,TRBV2,14,TRBD1,TGTGCCAGCAGAAACTCCGGGACAGGCTATGGCTACACCTTC,CASRNSGTGYGYTF
-,TRBJ2-5,TRBV6-5,13,TRBD1,TGTGCCAGCAGTTCCGGGACAGGTGGGACCCAGTACTTC,CASSSGTGGTQYF
few,TRBJ2-3,TRBV12-3/TRBV12-4,13,-,TGTGCCAGCAGAAGCCCCCGAACTTATACGCAGTATTTT,CASRSPRTYTQYF
-,TRBJ2-3,TRBV24-1,16,TRBD1,TGTGCCACCAGTGGAACAGGGGGCGCATTCACAGATACGCAGTATTTT,CATSGTGGAFTDTQYF
-,TRBJ1-5,TRBV21-1,17,-,TGTGCCAGCAGCAAAGCGCTTTGGACAGGGGGCAATCAGCCCCAGCATTTT,CASSKALWTGGNQPQHF
-,TRBJ2-3,TRBV9,14,-,TGTGCCAGCAGCGACCGAGGGCTGGCTCCAGAGCAGTATTTT,CASSDRGLAPEQYF
-,TRBJ1-5,TRBV19,14,TRBD1,TGTGCCAGTAGTAGGGGGACAGGGGGACAGCCCCAGCATTTT,CASSRGTGGQPQHF
-,TRBJ1-1,TRBV3-1/TRBV3-2,14,-,TGTGCCAGCAGCCCACTAAGGGGTGACACTGAAGCTTTCTTT,CASSPLRGDTEAFF
-,TRBJ1-3,TRBV13,18,-,TGTGCCAGCAGCTTAGTTGGGGAGAGCCGGCTTTCCGGAAACACCATATATTTT,CASSLVGESRLSGNTIYF
-,TRBJ2-1,TRBV3-1/TRBV3-2,16,TRBD2,TGTGCCAGCAGGCCGCCGACTAGCGGGGGGACCAATGAGCAGTTCTTC,CASRPPTSGGTNEQFF
-,TRBJ1-2,TRBV25-1,13,TRBD1,TGTGCCAGCAGTGAGCGACAGGGGTATGGCTACACCTTC,CASSERQGYGYTF
-,TRBJ2-2,TRBV27,16,-,TGTGCCAGCAGGGCAGAGACTAGGGGGCTCACCGGGGAGCTGTTTTTT,CASRAETRGLTGELFF
-,TRBJ1-1,TRBV5-1,15,TRBD1,TGCGCCAGCAGCTTACCCGGGACAGGCGACACTGAAGCTTTCTTT,CASSLPGTGDTEAFF
-,TRBJ1-5,TRBV5-5,14,-,TGTGCCAGCAGCTTTACAGAGAGCAATCAGCCCCAGCATTTT,CASSFTESNQPQHF
once,TRBJ1-1,TRBV7-2,13,-,TGTGCCAGCAGCTTAGATCCCGGTCCTGAAGCTTTCTTT,CASSLDPGPEAFF
-,TRBJ1-6,TRBV3-1/TRBV3-2,16,-,TGTGCCAGCAGCCAACTTCCGGGTTCCTATAATTCACCCCTCCACTTT,CASSQLPGSYNSPLHF
-,TRBJ1-1,TRBV18,14,-,TGTGCCAGCTCACCGGATGAGGTTGCCACTGAAGCTTTCTTT,CASSPDEVATEAFF
-,TRBJ2-3,TRBV29-1,14,-,TGCAGCGTTGAAGAAGGGGCTGGCGCAGATACGCAGTATTTT,CSVEEGAGADTQYF
-,TRBJ2-1,TRBV20-1,11,-,TGCAGTGCTCTGACTCAACCTGAGCAGTTCTTC,CSALTQPEQFF
-,TRBJ2-7,TRBV27,11,-,TGTGCCAGCTCCAAGGCGGACGAGCAGTACTTC,CASSKADEQYF
-,TRBJ1-2,TRBV30,13,-,TGTGCCTGGAGTGTGGCGGGGAACTATGGCTACACCTTC,CAWSVAGNYGYTF
once,TRBJ2-7,TRBV6-5,15,-,TGTGCCAGCAGCCAAGACTCCGGGGGCTCCTACGAGCAGTACTTC,CASSQDSGGSYEQYF
-,TRBJ1-1,TRBV5-4,15,TRBD1,TGTGCCAGCAGCGTTCCGGGACAGCTGAACACTGAAGCTTTCTTT,CASSVPGQLNTEAFF
-,TRBJ1-2,TRBV5-8,15,-,TGTGCCAGCAGCTTGTACAGCGGGCCGAACTATGGCTACACCTTC,CASSLYSGPNYGYTF
-,TRBJ2-3,TRBV7-9,12,-,TGTGCCAGCAGCCCTTCCGGGGGTACGCAGTATTTT,CASSPSGGTQYF
-,TRBJ2-5,TRBV27,14,-,TGTGCCAGCTCCTCACAGGGCACCCAAGAGACCCAGTACTTC,CASSSQGTQETQYF
-,TRBJ2-1,TRBV6-5,15,TRBD1,TGTGCCAGCAGAGAGACAGGGGACCCCTACAATGAGCAGTTCTTC,CASRETGDPYNEQFF
-,TRBJ2-3,TRBV6-2/TRBV6-3,14,-,TGTGCCAGCAGTCCGGACAGTCCTAGGGATACGCAGTATTTT,CASSPDSPRDTQYF
-,TRBJ1-1,TRBV13,12,-,TGTGCCAGCAGGGTGGCGAACACTGAAGCTTTCTTT,CASRVANTEAFF
-,TRBJ1-1,TRBV25-1,13,-,TGTGCCAGCAGTTGGGGGCAGAACACTGAAGCTTTCTTT,CASSWGQNTEAFF
-,TRBJ1-3,TRBV7-2,14,-,TGTGCCAGCAGTCCGGCGGGGCCAGGAAACACCATATATTTT,CASSPAGPGNTIYF
-,TRBJ1-4,TRBV25-1,16,-,TGTGCCAGCAGTGCCCCACTTGGGGCGTATAGGGAAAAACTGTTTTTT,CASSAPLGAYREKLFF
-,TRBJ1-2,TRBV30,13,-,TGTGCCTGGAGTGTCCAGGGTTCCGGGGGCTACACCTTC,CAWSVQGSGGYTF
-,TRBJ1-1,TRBV7-2,14,TRBD1,TGTGCCAGCAGCTCAGGGACAGCGAACACTGAAGCTTTCTTT,CASSSGTANTEAFF
-,TRBJ1-6,TRBV11-2,15,TRBD1,TGTGCCAGCAGCGATCCGGGACAGGGGAATTCACCCCTCCACTTT,CASSDPGQGNSPLHF
-,TRBJ1-2,TRBV19,14,-,TGTGCCAGTAGTATAGATGGAGGGGAGTATGGCTACACCTTC,CASSIDGGEYGYTF
-,TRBJ1-6,TRBV6-1,18,-,TGTGCCAGCAGTGCCCGACCAATGGGCCGCTCCTATAATTCACCCCTCCACTTT,CASSARPMGRSYNSPLHF
-,TRBJ1-5,TRBV5-6,15,-,TGTGCCAGCAGCTTCAAGGGGGTGGGCAATCAGCCCCAGCATTTT,CASSFKGVGNQPQHF
-,TRBJ2-1,TRBV6-4,15,TRBD2,TGTGCCAGCAGTGAGTTAGCGGGGGCGTTCAATGAGCAGTTCTTC,CASSELAGAFNEQFF
-,TRBJ2-3,TRBV19,15,-,TGTGCCAGTAGTTCAGAGGGGGTTAGCACAGATACGCAGTATTTT,CASSSEGVSTDTQYF
-,TRBJ2-1,TRBV7-6,14,TRBD2,TGTGCCAGCAGCCCCAGCGGGGCCTACGGCGAGCAGTTCTTC,CASSPSGAYGEQFF
-,TRBJ2-3,TRBV11-3,14,TRBD2,TGTGCCAGCAGCTGGGCGGGGGTAGCAGATACGCAGTATTTT,CASSWAGVADTQYF
-,TRBJ2-1,TRBV6-5,15,-,TGTGCCAGTTACCCGGGGGATGCGATCTACAATGAGCAGTTCTTC,CASYPGDAIYNEQFF
-,TRBJ2-3,TRBV24-1,16,-,TGTGCCACCAGTGATTTAAAGACAGCGAGCACAGATACGCAGTATTTT,CATSDLKTASTDTQYF
-,TRBJ2-5,TRBV7-2,16,TRBD1,TGTGCCAGCAGCTCTGGGGACAGGGGTCCTCAAGAGACCCAGTACTTC,CASSSGDRGPQETQYF
-,TRBJ2-3,TRBV2,17,TRBD2,TGTGCCAGCAGTGAAAATGGCGGGGGGCCAAGCACAGATACGCAGTATTTT,CASSENGGGPSTDTQYF
-,TRBJ1-1,TRBV30,14,TRBD1,TGTGCCTGGATCCTCAAGGGGGCAGGGACTGAAGCTTTCTTT,CAWILKGAGTEAFF
few,TRBJ1-1,TRBV24-1,13,TRBD1,TGTGCCACCAGTGATCCGGGACAGAGAGAAGCTTTCTTT,CATSDPGQREAFF
-,TRBJ2-5,TRBV7-2,15,TRBD2,TGTGCCAGCAGCGTTAGCGGGGGGGTAGGAGAGACCCAGTACTTC,CASSVSGGVGETQYF
-,TRBJ1-2,TRBV6-1,14,TRBD1,TGTGCCAGCAGTGAATTTAGGACAGGGGATGGCTACACCTTC,CASSEFRTGDGYTF
-,TRBJ2-1,TRBV5-6,16,TRBD2,TGTGCCAGCAGCTTGGGACTAGCGGGCGGTGGGCATGAGCAGTTCTTC,CASSLGLAGGGHEQFF
-,TRBJ2-2,TRBV28,15,TRBD2,TGTGCCAGCAGTTTCGGGGGGACCAACACCGGGGAGCTGTTTTTT,CASSFGGTNTGELFF
-,TRBJ1-2,TRBV27,15,TRBD1,TGTGCCAGCCGGGACAGGGATCGGGGAGACTATGGCTACACCTTC,CASRDRDRGDYGYTF
-,TRBJ1-1,TRBV24-1,12,-,TGTGCCACCAGTGCGACGGGCACTGAAGCTTTCTTT,CATSATGTEAFF
-,TRBJ1-1,TRBV11-2,13,TRBD1,TGTGCCAGCAGCTTAGAGGAGCAGGGGGCGGCTTTCTTT,CASSLEEQGAAFF
-,TRBJ1-1,TRBV6-5,12,-,TGTGCCAGCAGTTACTCAAGCCCGTTGGCTTTCTTT,CASSYSSPLAFF